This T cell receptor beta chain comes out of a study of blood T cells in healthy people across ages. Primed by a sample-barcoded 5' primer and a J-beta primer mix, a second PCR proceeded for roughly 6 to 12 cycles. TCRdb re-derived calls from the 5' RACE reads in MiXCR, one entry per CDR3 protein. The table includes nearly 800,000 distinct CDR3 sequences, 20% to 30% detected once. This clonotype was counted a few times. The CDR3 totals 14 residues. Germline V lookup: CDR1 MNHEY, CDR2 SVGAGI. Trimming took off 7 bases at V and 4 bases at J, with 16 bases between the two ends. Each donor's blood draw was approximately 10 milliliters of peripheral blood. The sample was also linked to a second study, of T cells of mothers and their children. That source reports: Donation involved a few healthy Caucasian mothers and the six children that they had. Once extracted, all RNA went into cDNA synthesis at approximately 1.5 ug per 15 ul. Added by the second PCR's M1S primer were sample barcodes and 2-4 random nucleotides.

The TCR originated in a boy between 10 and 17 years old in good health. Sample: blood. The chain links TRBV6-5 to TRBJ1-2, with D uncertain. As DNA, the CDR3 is TGTGCCAGCACCTCTCTGGACGGACTCTATGGCTACACCTTC. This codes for CASTSLDGLYGYTF.